This T cell receptor (beta chain) was sequenced for a study of CD8 T cells in ankylosing spondylitis. Study-wide findings and caveats: Among TCR beta sequences, a motif of eight or nine highly homologous variants appeared characteristic of ankylosing spondylitis blood. Clones tied to disease were said to be significantly enriched in matched ankylosing spondylitis synovial fluid. There were earlier reports of some motif variants in reactive arthritis synovial fluid and blood.

Comments on this clonotype: Its antigen is not known.

The germline V gene has CDR1 SGHRS and CDR2 YFSETQ. There are 15 residues in the CDR3. Trimming stripped 0 bases from V and 5 bases from J, with 12 bases between. Construction of TCR beta libraries was performed using quantitative 5'-RACE with molecular barcodes. TCRdb re-called the 5' RACE reads with MiXCR, one entry per CDR3 protein. The sample has around 770,000 distinct CDR3 sequences, about 20% seen once. The sequencing sample was made of blood, either unsorted or a sorted T cell fraction (not recorded which). The receptor was derived from a male donor with ankylosing spondylitis. The chain links TRBV5-1 to TRBJ2-1; D might be TRBD2 (6 bases). CDR3: CASSLDYRTNNEQFF. In DNA form, the CDR3 reads TGCGCCAGCAGCTTGGACTACAGGACTAACAATGAGCAGTTCTTC. Full variable domain (outside the CDR3, taken from reference TRBV5-1 and TRBJ2-1): KAGVTQTPRYLIKTRGQQVTLSCSPISGHRSVSWYQQTPGQGLQFLFEYFSETQRNKGNFPGRFSGRQFSNSRSEMNVSTLELGDSALYLCASSLDYRTNNEQFFGPGTRLTVL.